This T cell receptor (beta chain) was obtained from a study of blood T cells in healthy people across ages. General study results and limits: Versus aged donors, long-lived donors had higher diversity and more naive CD4+ cells.

V lost 5 bases, J lost 7 bases, and 7 bases stayed unmatched. This CDR3 comprises 14 residues. For the second PCR, which ran for about 7 to 12 cycles, a sample-barcoded 5' primer and a J-beta primer mix were used. TCRdb reprocessed the 5' RACE reads via MiXCR and lists one record per CDR3 protein. The sample records nearly 800,000 distinct CDR3 sequences, roughly 25% being singletons. This clonotype was detected once. Its target is unknown. A further study also used this sample, focusing on T cells of mothers and their children. That work states: A few healthy Caucasian mothers, along with their six children, were the donors.

The V call is TRBV12-3 or TRBV12-4, the J call TRBJ1-1; 10 bases are a match to TRBD1. The TCR comes from a boy aged 5-17 years in good health. The sample taken for sequencing was blood. The CDR3 spells CASSLGQGGSEAFF. The CDR3 DNA follows: TGTGCCAGCAGTCTCGGACAGGGGGGTAGTGAAGCTTTCTTT.